This T cell receptor beta chain stems from a study of cytomegalovirus exposure and HLA in healthy donors. The overall study: For the 300 to 450 genotyped donors, roughly 80% fell within the Caucasian-associated ancestry cluster. Study-level results: TCR beta chain V- and J-gene trimming was linked, in a later analysis, to a missense variant in DCLRE1C. Previous analysis showed most TCR beta V segments were productive about 87% or about 30% of the time.

With respect to this clone: What it recognizes is unknown.

The germline V gene encodes CDR1 LNHDA and CDR2 SQIVND (reference sequence). This CDR3 region has 10 residues. V gave up 10 bases and J gave up 9 bases; unmatched junction bases: 2. The PCR had 60 Vbeta and 13 Jbeta primers. In the study's own analysis: An analysis that came later counted 73 million or so unique TCR beta chains, around 10 million shared. The data were produced by immunoSEQ multiplex PCR, yet TCRdb's version contains in-frame clones alone and is incomplete. D and trimming come from the DNA, and the V and J calls and clone size come from that table. Among around 130,000 clones listed, 60% to 85% were seen once.

The chain couples TRBV19 to TRBJ2-3; 9 nucleotides line up with TRBD2. The material sequenced was PBMCs. The origin of this receptor is a woman under 30 in good health and CMV-seronegative. The CDR3 DNA reads as TGTGCCACCGGACTAGCGACGCAGTATTTT. Encoded protein: CATGLATQYF. Complete variable domain (other parts from reference TRBV19 and TRBJ2-3): DGGITQSPKYLFRKEGQNVTLSCEQNLNHDAMYWYRQDPGQGLRLIYYSQIVNDFQKGDIAEGYSVSREKKESFPLTVTSAQKNPTAFYLCATGLATQYFGPGTRLTVL.